This TCR beta chain was observed in a study of neurological immune-mediated disorders. The V and J ends lost 6 bases and 0 bases respectively, with 9 bases between them. Per germline, CDR1 LNHNV and CDR2 YYDKDF (reference sequence). The CDR3 is 15 residues long. TCRdb reprocessed the 5' RACE reads via MiXCR and lists one record per CDR3 protein. The sample has 28,000 or so distinct CDR3 sequences, roughly 12% seen once. Findings and caveats of the study: TCR-beta repertoires seemed private in all groups, with no expanded CDR3 amino acid sequences shared.

The table lists this clonotype with many counts. Its antigen is not identified. The unsorted libraries originated from 2 million PBMCs that had been stored at -80 C. The specimen was PBMCs. The chain links TRBV15 to TRBJ1-6, with unresolved D. The source is a man aged 60 to 69 in good health. In nucleotides, the CDR3 is TGTGCCACCAGTACCGGGGACTCCTATAATTCACCCCTCCACTTT. Amino acids: CATSTGDSYNSPLHF.